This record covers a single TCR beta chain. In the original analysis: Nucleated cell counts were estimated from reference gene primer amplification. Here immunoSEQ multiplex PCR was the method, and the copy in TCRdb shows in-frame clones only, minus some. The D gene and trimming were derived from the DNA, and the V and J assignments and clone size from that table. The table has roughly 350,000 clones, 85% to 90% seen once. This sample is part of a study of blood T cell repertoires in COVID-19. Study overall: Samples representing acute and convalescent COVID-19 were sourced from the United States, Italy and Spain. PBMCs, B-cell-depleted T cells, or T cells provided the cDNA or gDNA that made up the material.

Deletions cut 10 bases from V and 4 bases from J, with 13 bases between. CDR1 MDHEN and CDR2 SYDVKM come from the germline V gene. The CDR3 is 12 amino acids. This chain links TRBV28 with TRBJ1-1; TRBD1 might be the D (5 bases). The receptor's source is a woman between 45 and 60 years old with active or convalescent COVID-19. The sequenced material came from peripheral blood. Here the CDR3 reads CATAGTVTEAFF. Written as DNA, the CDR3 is TGTGCCACCGCCGGGACTGTCACTGAAGCTTTCTTT.